The 24 T cell receptor beta chains below come from one sample, sequenced in a study of siplizumab effects on memory and regulatory T cells. Using immunoSEQ multiplex PCR, the repertoire was profiled, and TCRdb retains in-frame clones only, with some absent. The sample lists 94,000 or so clones; roughly 97% were seen once. Sequenced material: naive CD4+ T cells sorted from blood. These receptor sequences come from a human donor in good health.

The CDR3 bases are TGTGCCAGCGCGGAACAGGGGACAGATACGCAGTATTTT. It specifies CASAEQGTDTQYF. The J gene is TRBJ2-3, the V gene TRBV18, with 7 bases that match TRBD1. Germline loops: CDR1 KGHSH, CDR2 LQKENI. V trimming: 8 bases; J trimming: 3 bases; junction bases outside the gene matches: 5. The CDR3 is 13 amino acids.

The gene calls are TRBV19 and TRBJ1-2, with D possibly being TRBD1 (5 bases). Trimming pared 6 bases from V and 3 bases from J, leaving 20 bases between. CDR3 length: 16 amino acids. The germline gives CDR1 LNHDA, CDR2 SQIVND (reference sequence). The CDR3 coding sequence is TGTGCCAGTAGCAATGGGGACCGCCTCGGTTACTATGGCTACACCTTC. Protein sequence: CASSNGDRLGYYGYTF.

This clone was seen a single time. The rearrangement joins TRBV6-1 to TRBJ2-7, with D uncertain. V lost 6 bases and J lost 2, with 8 bases in between. Germline CDR1 MNHNS, CDR2 SASEGT. The CDR3 consists of 12 residues. The CDR3 DNA is TGTGCCAGCAGGGCAGCACCCTACGAGCAGTACTTC. Its translation: CASRAAPYEQYF.

This sequence joins TRBV11-2 and TRBJ2-1, with 15 bases fitting TRBD2. Germline CDR1 and CDR2: SGHAT and FQNNGV. CDR3 length: 16 amino acids. V lost 5 bases to trimming and J lost 10 bases; unmatched junction nucleotides: 9. CDR3 sequence reads: CASSANPGLAGGEQFF. The CDR3 nucleotides read TGTGCCAGCAGCGCAAATCCGGGACTAGCGGGGGGCGAGCAGTTCTTC.

The chain uses TRBV23-1 and TRBJ1-5, with D possibly being TRBD1 (6 bases). TRBV23-1 is identified as an open reading frame with a role that is uncertain. Trimming removed 7 bases at V and 2 bases at J, with 18 bases between. The CDR3 covers 16 residues. CDR3 amino acids: CASTLRDTKCNQPQHF. The CDR3 DNA is TGCGCCAGCACCCTCCGGGACACCAAATGCAATCAGCCCCAGCATTTT.

V and J are TRBV27 and TRBJ2-7; 8 bases are a match to TRBD2. Looked up from germline, CDR1 is MNHEY and CDR2 is SMNVEV (reference sequence). With V trimmed by 5 bases and J by 1 base, 4 bases remained unmatched. The CDR3 is made up of 14 amino acids. The CDR3: CASSPRGGSYEQYF. CDR3 in DNA: TGTGCCAGCAGTCCCCGGGGGGGGTCCTACGAGCAGTACTTC.

As for this clone: The sample holds other DNA sequences that translate to the same CDR3. The rearrangement links TRBV7-3 to TRBJ1-1; D is perhaps TRBD1 (5 bases). Germline CDR1 and CDR2: SGHTA and FQGTGA. The CDR3 extends over 13 amino acids. V shed 3 bases and J shed 1 base, with 6 bases lying between them. CDR3 in amino acids: CASSFQGNTEAFF. CDR3 sequence (DNA): TGTGCCAGCAGCTTCCAGGGGAACACTGAAGCTTTCTTT. Supplemented by reference TRBV7-3 and TRBJ1-1, the full variable domain reads GAGVSQTPSNKVTEKGKYVELRCDPISGHTALYWYRQSLGQGPEFLIYFQGTGAADDSGLPNDRFFAVRPEGSVSTLKIQRTERGDSAVYLCASSFQGNTEAFFGQGTRLTVV.

This chain links TRBV14 with TRBJ1-1; D is possibly TRBD1 (5 bases). V shed 6 bases and J shed 3 bases, with 11 bases lying between them. CDR1 and CDR2 from the germline V gene are SGHDN and FVKESK. This CDR3 has 13 amino acids. This CDR3 reads CASSRDYYTEAFF. The DNA of the CDR3 is TGTGCCAGCAGTCGGGACTACTACACTGAAGCTTTCTTT.

J is TRBJ2-3 and V is TRBV6-4; D uncertain. The CDR3 is 13 amino acids. The V end was cut by 4 bases, the J end by 2 bases, with 7 bases between. Germline V gene data show CDR1 as MRHNA and CDR2 as SNTAGT. As DNA, the CDR3 is TGTGCCAGCAGTGTTAGCTACACAGATACGCAGTATTTT. This encodes CASSVSYTDTQYF.

V usage is TRBV28 and J usage is TRBJ1-1; 7 nucleotides match TRBD1. Germline assignment: CDR1 MDHEN and CDR2 SYDVKM. V shed 6 bases, J shed 0 bases, and the junction held 4 bases outside the gene matches. The CDR3 consists of 14 residues. CDR3 protein: CASRPGQMNTEAFF. Here the CDR3 DNA reads TGTGCCAGCAGACCGGGACAGATGAACACTGAAGCTTTCTTT.

The chain has TRBV6-4 and TRBJ2-7, with TRBD1 matching 11 bases. There are 16 residues in the CDR3. Germline lookup yields CDR1 MRHNA and CDR2 SNTAGT. V lost 0 bases and J lost 3; bases outside the gene matches: 4. CDR3 in DNA: TGTGCCAGCAGTGACTCGAGAGGGACAGGGGGCTACGAGCAGTACTTC. It encodes CASSDSRGTGGYEQYF.

This rearrangement joins TRBV5-1 to TRBJ2-5; D not resolved. V was trimmed by 5 bases and J by 3 bases, leaving 5 bases between them. Per the germline V gene, CDR1 is SGHRS and CDR2 is YFSETQ. This CDR3 is built from 11 residues. The CDR3 loop reads CASRHEETQYF. The DNA for the CDR3 is TGCGCCAGCAGACACGAAGAGACCCAGTACTTC.

The CDR3 region is CAWSLGLVEKLFF. The CDR3 bases are TGTGCCTGGAGTCTAGGCCTCGTTGAAAAACTGTTTTTT. This chain uses TRBV30 with TRBJ1-4, with no clear D. The V end lost 2 bases, the J end lost 7 bases, and 11 bases lay between the germline ends. Germline values: CDR1 GTSNPN, CDR2 SVGIG (reference sequence). The CDR3 spans 13 residues.

The CDR3 coding sequence is TGTGCCAGCAGCCAATCTGGGGGAACTCTCGCTGGAAACACCATATATTTT. Its protein is CASSQSGGTLAGNTIYF. The V call is TRBV4-2, the J call TRBJ1-3; tentative D call: TRBD1 (5 bases). Germline V CDR1 and CDR2: LGHNA, YNFKEQ. The CDR3 is made up of 17 amino acids. Deletions cut 2 bases from V and 2 bases from J, with 16 bases between.

The chain has TRBV7-9 and TRBJ2-2, with unresolved D. The CDR3 is made up of 14 amino acids. The ends were cut back, 2 bases at V and 0 bases at J, with 4 bases in the middle. CDR1 and CDR2 from the germline V gene are SEHNR and FQNEAQ (reference sequence). CDR3 in amino acids: CASSLLTNTGELFF. CDR3 bases: TGTGCCAGCAGCTTACTGACGAACACCGGGGAGCTGTTTTTT. The whole variable domain, filled in from reference TRBV7-9 and TRBJ2-2, reads DTGVSQNPRHKITKRGQNVTFRCDPISEHNRLYWYRQTLGQGPEFLTYFQNEAQLEKSRLLSDRFSAERPKGSFSTLEIQRTEQGDSAMYLCASSLLTNTGELFFGEGSRLTVL.

The gene calls are TRBV7-9 and TRBJ1-4; D not resolved. Germline V gene sequence: CDR1 SEHNR, CDR2 FQNEAQ (reference sequence). The CDR3 totals 14 residues. Trimming pared 4 bases from V and 1 base from J, leaving 7 bases between. CDR3 DNA: TGTGCCAGCAGCTCCGAGGGAACTAATGAAAAACTGTTTTTT. Amino acid sequence: CASSSEGTNEKLFF. The full variable domain, in which reference TRBV7-9 and TRBJ1-4 provide the parts outside the CDR3, is DTGVSQNPRHKITKRGQNVTFRCDPISEHNRLYWYRQTLGQGPEFLTYFQNEAQLEKSRLLSDRFSAERPKGSFSTLEIQRTEQGDSAMYLCASSSEGTNEKLFFGSGTQLSVL.

The gene calls are TRBV6-6 and TRBJ1-4; D possibly corresponds to TRBD1 (5 bases). Germline V gene sequence: CDR1 MNHNY, CDR2 SVGAGI (reference sequence). CDR3 length: 14 residues. V was clipped by 2 bases and J by 4 bases, with 8 bases between them. Here the CDR3 DNA reads TGTGCCAGCAGTTACGGCCAGGGTAATGAAAAACTGTTTTTT. Translated: CASSYGQGNEKLFF.

This chain links TRBV19 with TRBJ1-3; TRBD1 is a possible D gene (6 bases). The CDR3 is 14 residues long. CDR1 and CDR2 from the germline V gene are LNHDA and SQIVND (reference sequence). Trimming shortened V by 5 bases and J by 2 bases, and 10 bases separated the two germline ends. The CDR3 spells CASSPGEAGNTIYF. The DNA of the CDR3 is TGTGCCAGTAGTCCAGGGGAGGCTGGAAACACCATATATTTT.

V is TRBV28 and J is TRBJ2-2; D might be TRBD1 (5 bases). The V gene lost 8 bases and the J gene lost 0 bases, with 7 bases spanning the gap. Germline values: CDR1 MDHEN, CDR2 SYDVKM. The CDR3 loop spans 13 amino acids. CDR3 residues: CASDSANTGELFF. The CDR3 DNA sequence: TGTGCCAGCGACAGCGCGAACACCGGGGAGCTGTTTTTT.

The chain combines TRBV5-1 with TRBJ2-4, with no clear D. CDR3 size: 13 residues. Germline values: CDR1 SGHRS, CDR2 YFSETQ. V was shortened by 0 bases and J by 5 bases, with 6 bases between the two germline ends. The CDR3 here is CASSLGGENIQYF. The CDR3, as DNA: TGCGCCAGCAGCTTGGGTGGGGAAAACATTCAGTACTTC. The full variable domain, in which reference TRBV5-1 and TRBJ2-4 provide the parts outside the CDR3, is KAGVTQTPRYLIKTRGQQVTLSCSPISGHRSVSWYQQTPGQGLQFLFEYFSETQRNKGNFPGRFSGRQFSNSRSEMNVSTLELGDSALYLCASSLGGENIQYFGAGTRLSVL.

The rearrangement joins TRBV27 to TRBJ1-1; 7 nucleotides match TRBD1. Germline CDR1 reads MNHEY; CDR2 reads SMNVEV (reference sequence). This CDR3 spans 14 amino acids. The V and J ends lost 6 bases and 5 bases, in that order; junction bases with no gene match: 9. The CDR3 is CASRPRQGRTEAFF. CDR3 DNA sequence: TGTGCCAGCAGACCTCGACAGGGTAGAACTGAAGCTTTCTTT.

The chain recombines TRBV7-6 with TRBJ1-2; the match to TRBD1 covers 7 bases. Germline V gene data show CDR1 as SGHVS and CDR2 as FNYEAQ. The CDR3 totals 13 residues. V shed 0 bases and J 7 bases; nucleotides not matched to a gene: 2. The CDR3 nucleotides are TGTGCCAGCAGCTTAGCAGAGGGGGCTGGCTACACCTTC. Its protein is CASSLAEGAGYTF.

The chain employs TRBV6-6 and TRBJ1-1; TRBD1 agrees at 7 bases. Germline lookup yields CDR1 MNHNY and CDR2 SVGAGI (reference sequence). This CDR3 comprises 14 residues. After removal of 4 bases from V and 1 base from J, the junction contained 3 bases not matched to a gene. The CDR3 reads CASSFRGRNTEAFF. CDR3 nucleotide sequence: TGTGCCAGCAGTTTCAGGGGGAGGAACACTGAAGCTTTCTTT.

This clone appeared once. The chain joins TRBV6-5 to TRBJ2-5, with TRBD1 identical over 7 bases. J gave up 2 bases and V 6 bases, and 9 bases lay outside the gene matches. The CDR3 totals 15 residues. In germline, CDR1 is MNHEY, CDR2 SVGAGI. The CDR3 sequence: CASSLDRVSQETQYF. Written as DNA, the CDR3 is TGTGCCAGCAGCCTCGACAGGGTCTCACAAGAGACCCAGTACTTC.